This TCR beta chain originates from a study of blood T cell repertoires in COVID-19. Study overall: Nucleic acid was either cDNA or gDNA, and it came from T cells, B-cell-depleted T cells, or PBMCs.

Sequenced by immunoSEQ multiplex PCR; TCRdb stores in-frame clones only, minus some. The table has approximately 200,000 clones, approximately 84% seen once. This CDR3 has 15 residues. Trimming took 1 base from V and 4 from J, leaving 12 bases between them. From germline, CDR1 is SGHRS and CDR2 YFSETQ. A few counts support this clone. This sequence originates from a middle-aged man with acute or convalescent COVID-19. The source material was peripheral blood. The chain employs TRBV5-1 and TRBJ1-3, with D maybe TRBD1 (5 bases). The CDR3 DNA is TGCGCCAGCAGCTTGTCGGCAGGGTTAGGAAACACCATATATTTT. Protein sequence: CASSLSAGLGNTIYF.